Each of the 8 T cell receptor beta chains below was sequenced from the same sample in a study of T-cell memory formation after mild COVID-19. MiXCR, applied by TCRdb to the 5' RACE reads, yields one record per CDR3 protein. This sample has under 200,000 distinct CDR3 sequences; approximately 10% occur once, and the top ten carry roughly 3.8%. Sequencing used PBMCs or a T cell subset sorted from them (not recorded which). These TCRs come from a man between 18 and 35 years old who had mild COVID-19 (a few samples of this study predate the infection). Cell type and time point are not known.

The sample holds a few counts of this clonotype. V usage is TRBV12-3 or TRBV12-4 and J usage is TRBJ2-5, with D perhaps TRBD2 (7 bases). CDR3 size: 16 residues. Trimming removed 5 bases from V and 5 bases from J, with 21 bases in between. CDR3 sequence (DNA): TGTGCCAGCAGTCGACTAGCTCCGGGGGGCAGGGAGACCCAGTACTTC. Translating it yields CASSRLAPGGRETQYF.

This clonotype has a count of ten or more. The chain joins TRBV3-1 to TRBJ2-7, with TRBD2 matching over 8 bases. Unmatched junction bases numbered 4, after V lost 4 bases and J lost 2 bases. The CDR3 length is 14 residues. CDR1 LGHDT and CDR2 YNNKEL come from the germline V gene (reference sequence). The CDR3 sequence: CASSLAGIAYEQYF. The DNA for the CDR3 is TGTGCCAGCAGCCTAGCGGGGATCGCCTACGAGCAGTACTTC.

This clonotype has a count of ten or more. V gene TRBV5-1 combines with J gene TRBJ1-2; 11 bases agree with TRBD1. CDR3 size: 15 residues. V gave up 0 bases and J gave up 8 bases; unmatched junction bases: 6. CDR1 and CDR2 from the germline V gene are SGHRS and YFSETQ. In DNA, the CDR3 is TGCGCCAGCAGCTTGGCCGGGACAGGGGGGGAAGGCTACACCTTC. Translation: CASSLAGTGGEGYTF.

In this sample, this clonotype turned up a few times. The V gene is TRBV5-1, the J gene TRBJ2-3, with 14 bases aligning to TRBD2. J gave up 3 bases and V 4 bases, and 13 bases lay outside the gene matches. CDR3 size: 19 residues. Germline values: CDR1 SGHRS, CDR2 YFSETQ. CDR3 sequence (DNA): TGCGCCAGCAGCCGACTAGCGGGGGGGGCGCCCAGTGGAACAGATACGCAGTATTTT. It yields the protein CASSRLAGGAPSGTDTQYF.

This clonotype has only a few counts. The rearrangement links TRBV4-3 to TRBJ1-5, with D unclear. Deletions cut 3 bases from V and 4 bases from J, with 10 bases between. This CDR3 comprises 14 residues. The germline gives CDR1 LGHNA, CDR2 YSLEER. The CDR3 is CASSQAPRNQPQHF. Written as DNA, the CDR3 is TGCGCCAGCAGCCAGGCTCCGAGGAATCAGCCCCAGCATTTT.

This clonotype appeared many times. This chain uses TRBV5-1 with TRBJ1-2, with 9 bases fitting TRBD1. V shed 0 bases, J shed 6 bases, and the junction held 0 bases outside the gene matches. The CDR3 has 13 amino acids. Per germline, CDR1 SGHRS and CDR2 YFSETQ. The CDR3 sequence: CASSLDRGHGYTF. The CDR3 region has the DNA TGCGCCAGCAGCTTGGACAGGGGGCATGGCTACACCTTC.

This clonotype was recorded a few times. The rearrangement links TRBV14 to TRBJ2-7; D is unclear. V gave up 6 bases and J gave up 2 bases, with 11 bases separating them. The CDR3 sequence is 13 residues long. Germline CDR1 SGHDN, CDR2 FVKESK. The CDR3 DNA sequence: TGTGCCAGCAGTCGTTATCAGACCTACGAGCAGTACTTC. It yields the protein CASSRYQTYEQYF.

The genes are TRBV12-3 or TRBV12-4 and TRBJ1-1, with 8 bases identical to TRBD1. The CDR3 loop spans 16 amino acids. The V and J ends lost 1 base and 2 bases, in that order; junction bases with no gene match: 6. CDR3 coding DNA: TGTGCCAGCAGTTTAGGGTCCAGGGGGCGTAACACTGAAGCTTTCTTT. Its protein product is CASSLGSRGRNTEAFF.